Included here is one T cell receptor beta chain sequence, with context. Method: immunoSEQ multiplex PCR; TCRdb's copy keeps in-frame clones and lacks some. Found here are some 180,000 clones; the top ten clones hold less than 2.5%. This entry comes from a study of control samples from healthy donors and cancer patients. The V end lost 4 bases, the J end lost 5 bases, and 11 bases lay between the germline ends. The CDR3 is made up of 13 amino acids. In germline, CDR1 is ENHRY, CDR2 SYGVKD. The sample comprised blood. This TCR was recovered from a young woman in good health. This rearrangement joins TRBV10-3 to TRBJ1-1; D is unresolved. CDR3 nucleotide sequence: TGTGCCATCAGTGGATCGGGAGGAACTGAAGCTTTCTTT. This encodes CAISGSGGTEAFF.